The entry below gives a single T cell receptor (beta chain) sequence along with its context. Germline CDR1 reads SEHNR; CDR2 reads FQNEAQ (reference sequence). The CDR3 runs to 13 residues. V lost 3 bases, J lost 2 bases, and 6 bases lay in between. How the authors handled the data: Reference gene primer amplification gave nucleated cell count estimates. Profiled with immunoSEQ multiplex PCR; TCRdb holds only in-frame clones, not every one. The D gene and trimming were derived from the DNA, and the V and J assignments and clone size from that table. The data hold around 17,000 clones, with 70% to 90% observed a single time. The data are from a study of blood T cell repertoires in COVID-19. Study-level background: Collection of acute and convalescent COVID-19 samples took place in the United States, Italy and Spain. T cells, B-cell-depleted T cells, or PBMCs provided the cDNA or gDNA that served as material.

The source material was peripheral blood. This receptor was obtained from a human donor in a cohort sampled during active COVID-19. The chain is built from TRBV7-9 and TRBJ2-3; a weak D match, TRBD2 (5 bases). The CDR3 is CASSFRDTDTQYF. The CDR3 DNA sequence: TGTGCCAGCAGCTTCCGGGACACAGATACGCAGTATTTT.